The 23 T cell receptor beta chains in this list originate from one sample, sequenced in a study of T-cell memory formation after mild COVID-19. TCRdb reprocessed the 5' RACE reads via MiXCR and lists one record per CDR3 protein. The sample lists about 500,000 distinct CDR3 sequences; about 20% were seen once. Sample: PBMCs or a T cell subset sorted from them (not recorded which). The receptors here all came from an adult woman who had mild COVID-19 (a few samples of this study predate the infection). Cell type and time point are not known.

The chain carries TRBV4-2 and TRBJ2-1; 9 bases align to TRBD2. Germline V gives CDR1 LGHNA, CDR2 YNFKEQ. This CDR3 contains 15 residues. The junction had 11 bases not matched to a gene; V was cut back by 0 bases and J by 14 bases. CDR3 protein: CASSQETTSGRAEFF. CDR3 in DNA: TGTGCCAGCAGCCAAGAAACGACTAGCGGACGAGCGGAGTTCTTC.

In this sample, this clonotype turned up a few times. V usage is TRBV7-2 and J usage is TRBJ2-1, with 10 bases identical to TRBD2. The germline gives CDR1 SGHTA, CDR2 FQGNSA. The V gene end was trimmed by 4 bases and the J gene end by 8 bases; junction bases not matched to a gene: 17. CDR3 length: 18 residues. The CDR3 spells CASSSPHIAGGKTYEQFF. CDR3 bases: TGTGCCAGCAGCTCCCCTCATATAGCGGGAGGTAAGACCTATGAGCAGTTCTTC.

This clonotype showed up many times. The rearrangement uses TRBV7-2 and TRBJ2-7; tentative D call: TRBD1 (6 bases). V was trimmed by 1 base and J by 0 bases, leaving 10 bases between them. This CDR3 is built from 15 residues. CDR1 is SGHTA, CDR2 FQGNSA, per germline. The chain's CDR3 is CASSLDRVTSYEQYF. CDR3 sequence (DNA): TGTGCCAGCAGCTTAGACAGGGTTACCTCCTACGAGCAGTACTTC.

In its sample, this clonotype was seen a few times. V is TRBV24-1 and J is TRBJ2-7, with D hard to call. V gave up 3 bases and J gave up 3 bases, with 14 bases separating them. The CDR3 totals 15 residues. CDR1 and CDR2 (germline): KGHDR, SFDVKD. CDR3 region: CATSDGPASYYEQYF. Here the CDR3 DNA reads TGTGCCACCAGTGATGGACCCGCGTCATACTACGAGCAGTACTTC.

J is TRBJ1-1 and V is TRBV20-1; D not resolved. CDR1 is DFQATT, CDR2 SNEGSKA, per germline (reference sequence). The V end lost 6 bases, the J end lost 3 bases, and 14 bases lay between the germline ends. The CDR3 is 13 amino acids. Written as DNA, the CDR3 is TGCAGTGCCCACCCCACGGTGGACACTGAAGCTTTCTTT. Translation: CSAHPTVDTEAFF.

The chain couples TRBV6-5 to TRBJ2-1; D gene ambiguous. Germline V CDR1 and CDR2: MNHEY, SVGAGI. The V end was cut by 8 bases, the J end by 4 bases, with 9 bases between. The CDR3 spans 12 residues. CDR3 coding DNA: TGTGCCAGCGGTAGGCGGTACAATGAGCAGTTCTTC. The encoded protein is CASGRRYNEQFF.

This clonotype was counted many times. V is TRBV29-1 and J is TRBJ2-5, with D possibly being TRBD1 or TRBD2 (5 bases each). CDR3 length equals 14 residues. CDR1 SQVTM and CDR2 ANQGSEA come from the germline V gene. Trimming took off 3 bases at V and 1 base at J, with 12 bases between the two ends. As DNA, the CDR3 is TGCAGCGTTGACGCTGGGACGGCCCAAGAGACCCAGTACTTC. It translates to CSVDAGTAQETQYF. Together with reference TRBV29-1 and TRBJ2-5, the CDR3 gives the full variable domain: SAVISQKPSRDICQRGTSLTIQCQVDSQVTMMFWYRQQPGQSLTLIATANQGSEATYESGFVIDKFPISRPNLTFSTLTVSNMSPEDSSIYLCSVDAGTAQETQYFGPGTRLLVL.

The chain uses TRBV6-6 and TRBJ2-7; D is unresolved. V was pared by 6 bases and J by 1 base, with 19 bases between. The CDR3 extends over 16 amino acids. CDR1 and CDR2 from the germline V gene are MNHNY and SVGAGI (reference sequence). CDR3 region: CASSHDSTRASYEQYF. CDR3 sequence (DNA): TGTGCCAGCAGCCATGACTCCACCCGGGCGTCCTACGAGCAGTACTTC.

Ten or more counts support this clonotype. The chain carries TRBV7-2 and TRBJ1-4; D may be TRBD1 (5 bases). The V end was cut by 5 bases, the J end by 5 bases, with 15 bases between. CDR3 size: 15 residues. The germline gives CDR1 SGHTA, CDR2 FQGNSA. The CDR3 here is CASSPAGTSNEKLFF. The CDR3, as DNA: TGTGCCAGCAGCCCCGCCGGGACCTCCAATGAAAAACTGTTTTTT.

The rearrangement links TRBV2 to TRBJ2-7; 8 bases align to TRBD1. The CDR3 is 15 residues long. Unmatched junction bases numbered 16, after V lost 7 bases and J lost 8 bases. CDR1 and CDR2 from the germline V gene are SNHLY and FYNNEI. The CDR3: CASTALGQGARKQYF. The DNA of the CDR3 is TGTGCCAGCACTGCGCTGGGGCAGGGGGCTAGGAAGCAGTACTTC.

V is TRBV29-1 and J is TRBJ1-1; perhaps TRBD1 as D (6 bases). CDR1 and CDR2 from the germline V gene are SQVTM and ANQGSEA. The CDR3 loop spans 13 amino acids. Trimming removed 8 bases from V and 5 bases from J, with 18 bases in between. Written as DNA, the CDR3 is TGCAGCATAAAGGACAGTTTTCGAACTGAAGCTTTCTTT. Translation gives CSIKDSFRTEAFF. Full variable domain (remainder filled in from reference TRBV29-1 and TRBJ1-1): SAVISQKPSRDICQRGTSLTIQCQVDSQVTMMFWYRQQPGQSLTLIATANQGSEATYESGFVIDKFPISRPNLTFSTLTVSNMSPEDSSIYLCSIKDSFRTEAFFGQGTRLTVV.

This clonotype was recorded many times. The chain has TRBV4-3 and TRBJ2-1, with 10 positions matching TRBD1. Germline CDR1 and CDR2: LGHNA and YSLEER. With V trimmed by 0 bases and J by 4 bases, 0 bases remained unmatched. The CDR3 runs 15 residues. CDR3 DNA: TGCGCCAGCAGCCAAGAGGGACAGGGGTACAATGAGCAGTTCTTC. Its translation is CASSQEGQGYNEQFF.

J is TRBJ2-1 and V is TRBV7-9, with 8 bases fitting TRBD1. This CDR3 contains 15 residues. V shed 10 bases, J shed 2 bases, and the junction held 10 bases outside the gene matches. Per germline, CDR1 SEHNR and CDR2 FQNEAQ (reference sequence). CDR3 in amino acids: CAIQGAGVPYNEQFF. CDR3 DNA: TGTGCCATCCAGGGGGCAGGAGTCCCCTACAATGAGCAGTTCTTC.

The table lists this clonotype with many counts. The rearrangement joins TRBV14 to TRBJ1-1, with D possibly matching TRBD1 (6 bases). CDR3 size: 14 residues. The ends were cut back, 2 bases at V and 5 bases at J, with 12 bases in the middle. Germline CDR1 SGHDN, CDR2 FVKESK. CDR3 residues: CASSQRGGQTEAFF. The DNA for the CDR3 is TGTGCCAGCAGCCAACGGGGGGGGCAAACTGAAGCTTTCTTT. Full variable domain (missing parts from reference TRBV14 and TRBJ1-1): EAGVTQFPSHSVIEKGQTVTLRCDPISGHDNLYWYRRVMGKEIKFLLHFVKESKQDESGMPNNRFLAERTGGTYSTLKVQPAELEDSGVYFCASSQRGGQTEAFFGQGTRLTVV.

The count of this clonotype is one. The V gene is TRBV29-1, the J gene TRBJ1-1; unclear D gene. This CDR3 spans 16 amino acids. Germline V gives CDR1 SQVTM, CDR2 ANQGSEA. The V and J ends lost 3 bases and 0 bases respectively, with 17 bases between them. Here the CDR3 reads CSVDGWKRPMNTEAFF. The CDR3 DNA sequence: TGCAGCGTTGATGGGTGGAAACGGCCGATGAACACTGAAGCTTTCTTT.

This clonotype was counted a few times. J is TRBJ2-1 and V is TRBV7-8; possibly TRBD1 for D (5 bases). Germline lookup yields CDR1 SGHVS and CDR2 FQNEAQ. V gave up 2 bases and J gave up 5 bases, with 13 bases separating them. The CDR3 spans 15 residues. In nucleotides, the CDR3 is TGTGCCAGCAGCTTACGACCAGGGCCTCACAATGAGCAGTTCTTC. This gives the protein CASSLRPGPHNEQFF.

This clonotype has a count of ten or more. At one end the junction does not follow the germline gene, possibly because of a read error. V gene TRBV12-3 or TRBV12-4 combines with J gene TRBJ2-2; the D gene is possibly TRBD2 (5 bases). This CDR3 contains 13 residues. CDR3 residues: CASSLRGTGELFF. The DNA of the CDR3 is TGCGCCAGCAGCCTCCGGGGCACCGGGGAGCTGTTTTTT.

This clonotype was counted only a few times. The genes are TRBV19 and TRBJ2-3, with 10 bases that match TRBD2. Germline V gene sequence: CDR1 LNHDA, CDR2 SQIVND (reference sequence). V gave up 5 bases and J gave up 0 bases; unmatched junction bases: 8. This CDR3 spans 17 amino acids. CDR3 coding DNA: TGTGCCAGTAGTGCCCGAGCGGGGGGGACTAGCACAGATACGCAGTATTTT. As protein: CASSARAGGTSTDTQYF.

The chain uses TRBV9 and TRBJ2-2; TRBD2 aligns across 9 bases. The trim removed 2 bases at V and 0 bases at J, leaving 8 bases unmatched. Per germline, CDR1 SGDLS and CDR2 YYNGEE. There are 18 residues in the CDR3. The CDR3 here is CASSVGIAGVANTGELFF. Here the CDR3 DNA reads TGTGCCAGCAGCGTGGGAATAGCGGGAGTCGCGAACACCGGGGAGCTGTTTTTT.

This clonotype was counted between two and nine times. The chain employs TRBV5-1 and TRBJ2-1; tentatively, D is TRBD2 (5 bases). Looked up from germline, CDR1 is SGHRS and CDR2 is YFSETQ. The CDR3 has 16 amino acids. Trimming removed 4 bases from V and 2 bases from J, with 16 bases in between. The CDR3 sequence: CASSRTTGGTYNEQFF. In DNA, the CDR3 is TGCGCCAGCAGCCGGACCACTGGAGGCACCTACAATGAGCAGTTCTTC. The variable domain in full, completed from reference TRBV5-1 and TRBJ2-1, reads KAGVTQTPRYLIKTRGQQVTLSCSPISGHRSVSWYQQTPGQGLQFLFEYFSETQRNKGNFPGRFSGRQFSNSRSEMNVSTLELGDSALYLCASSRTTGGTYNEQFFGPGTRLTVL.

This clonotype was seen only a few times. This chain joins TRBV7-9 and TRBJ1-6; no definite D call. CDR1 SEHNR and CDR2 FQNEAQ come from the germline V gene (reference sequence). The V and J ends lost 1 base and 1 base respectively, with 11 bases between them. The CDR3 is 17 amino acids. The chain's CDR3 is CASSLGFGGSYNSPLHF. For the CDR3, the DNA is TGTGCCAGCAGCTTAGGATTCGGTGGGTCCTATAATTCACCCCTCCACTTT.

This clonotype has only a few counts. The rearrangement uses TRBV6-1 and TRBJ1-1, with TRBD1 matching 7 bases. Germline values: CDR1 MNHNS, CDR2 SASEGT. CDR3 length: 19 residues. J was trimmed by 0 bases and V by 0 bases; bases with no gene match: 13. The CDR3 loop is CASSEARYRGPDLNTEAFF. CDR3 sequence (DNA): TGTGCCAGCAGTGAAGCGCGATACAGGGGTCCGGATTTGAACACTGAAGCTTTCTTT.

A few counts support this clonotype. This chain joins TRBV7-4 and TRBJ1-2; a possible D gene is TRBD1 (6 bases). This CDR3 comprises 16 residues. Germline V CDR1 and CDR2: SGHVT, SQSDAQ. Trimming removed 4 bases from V and 5 bases from J, with 20 bases in between. The CDR3 DNA reads as TGTGCCAGCAGCTCCTCAACGGGACAAATGCCGTATGGCTACACCTTC. Its protein product is CASSSSTGQMPYGYTF.